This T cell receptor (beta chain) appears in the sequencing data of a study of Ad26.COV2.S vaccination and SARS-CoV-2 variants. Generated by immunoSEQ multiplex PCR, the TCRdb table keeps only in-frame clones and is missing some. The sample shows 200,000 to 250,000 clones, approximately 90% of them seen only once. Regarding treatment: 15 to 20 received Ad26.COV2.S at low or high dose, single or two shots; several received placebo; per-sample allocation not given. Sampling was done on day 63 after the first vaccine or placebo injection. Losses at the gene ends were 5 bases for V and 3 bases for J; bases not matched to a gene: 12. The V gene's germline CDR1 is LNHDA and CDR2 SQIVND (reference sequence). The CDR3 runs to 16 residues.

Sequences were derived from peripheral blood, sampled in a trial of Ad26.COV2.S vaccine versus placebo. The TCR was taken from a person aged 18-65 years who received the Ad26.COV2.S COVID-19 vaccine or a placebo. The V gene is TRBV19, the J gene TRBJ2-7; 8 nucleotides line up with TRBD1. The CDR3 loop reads CASSPLTGGLVYEQYF. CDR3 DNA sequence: TGTGCCAGTAGTCCCCTTACAGGGGGGCTGGTCTACGAGCAGTACTTC.